This TCR beta chain is drawn from a study of blood T cell repertoires in COVID-19. The table came from immunoSEQ multiplex PCR; TCRdb's copy has only in-frame clones and leaves some out. The sample carries about 180,000 clones, 80% to 85% recorded once. The germline V gene encodes CDR1 SEHNR and CDR2 FQNEAQ (reference sequence). This CDR3 region has 13 residues. The germline V and J ends were trimmed by 5 bases and 5 bases, with 10 bases remaining between them. This clone has just a few counts. This chain joins TRBV7-9 and TRBJ2-1; perhaps TRBD2 as D (6 bases). The sequenced material came from peripheral blood. The TCR sequence derives from an elderly woman with COVID-19, enrolled during active disease. The CDR3 sequence: CASSPLADNEQFF. The CDR3 DNA reads as TGTGCCAGCAGCCCCTTAGCGGACAATGAGCAGTTCTTC.